Each of the 9 T cell receptor beta chains below was sequenced from the same sample in a study of identical twins. TCRdb independently ran MiXCR on the 5' RACE reads; one entry per CDR3 protein. The sample records over 600,000 distinct CDR3 sequences, 20% to 25% being singletons. These data were also reused for a study on T cells expressing NK-cell markers.

The specimen was PBMCs. These receptors were obtained from a young woman in good health.

This clonotype showed up just a few times. DNA of the CDR3: TGTGCCAGCAGCTTCACTAGCGGGATCAATGAGCAGTTCTTC. It encodes CASSFTSGINEQFF. The chain has TRBV7-9 and TRBJ2-1; 10 bases fit TRBD2. The CDR3 has 14 amino acids. J gave up 6 bases and V 3 bases, and 2 bases lay outside the gene matches. CDR1 and CDR2 (germline): SEHNR, FQNEAQ (reference sequence).

The table lists this clonotype with a few counts. The chain carries TRBV5-1 and TRBJ1-1; no definite D call. The CDR3 sequence is 12 residues long. V lost 0 bases, J lost 10 bases, and 10 bases lay in between. The V gene's germline CDR1 is SGHRS and CDR2 YFSETQ. The CDR3 here is CASSLGGQVAFF. DNA of the CDR3: TGCGCCAGCAGCTTGGGAGGGCAAGTAGCTTTCTTT.

The chain recombines TRBV24-1 with TRBJ2-1, with a tentative D call TRBD1 (5 bases). CDR3 length: 14 amino acids. Germline V gene data show CDR1 as KGHDR and CDR2 as SFDVKD. V lost 2 bases, J lost 4 bases, and 8 bases lay in between. The CDR3 region is CATSDSQGYNEQFF. CDR3 sequence (DNA): TGTGCCACCAGTGATTCGCAGGGATACAATGAGCAGTTCTTC.

The sample holds a few counts of this clonotype. This chain joins TRBV29-1 and TRBJ1-1; D remains ambiguous. Germline CDR1 SQVTM, CDR2 ANQGSEA. The V gene lost 7 bases and the J gene lost 2 bases, with 11 bases spanning the gap. The CDR3 totals 12 residues. As DNA, the CDR3 is TGCAGCGGATTTACAGTTAACACTGAAGCTTTCTTT. Translating it yields CSGFTVNTEAFF.

This clonotype was counted only a few times. This chain links TRBV20-1 with TRBJ2-1; 14 nucleotides line up with TRBD2. V lost 2 bases and J lost 7; bases outside the gene matches: 13. Germline V gene sequence: CDR1 DFQATT, CDR2 SNEGSKA (reference sequence). The CDR3 loop spans 18 amino acids. The CDR3 DNA reads TGCAGTGCTAGAAGACTAGCGGGAGGGCCATGGGACCCTAATGAGCAGTTCTTC. It encodes CSARRLAGGPWDPNEQFF.

This clonotype was counted at least ten times. The chain combines TRBV12-3 or TRBV12-4 with TRBJ2-3; D is unresolved. V lost 8 bases and J lost 1, with 4 bases in between. The CDR3 is made up of 11 amino acids. The CDR3: CASQGTDTQYF. The CDR3 bases are TGTGCCAGCCAGGGCACAGATACGCAGTATTTT.

This chain joins TRBV7-2 and TRBJ2-5, with D perhaps assigned TRBD1 or TRBD2 (6 bases each). Germline V gene lookup returns CDR1 SGHTA and CDR2 FQGNSA. CDR3 size: 17 residues. V lost 1 base to trimming and J lost 1 base, with 16 bases between them. The CDR3 protein is CASSLGGLATLQETQYF. Here the CDR3 DNA reads TGTGCCAGCAGCTTAGGGGGGCTAGCGACCCTCCAAGAGACCCAGTACTTC.

This clonotype has a handful of counts. V usage is TRBV5-5 and J usage is TRBJ1-2; tentative D call: TRBD1 (5 bases). V gave up 2 bases and J gave up 3 bases, with 8 bases separating them. CDR1 and CDR2 from the germline V gene are SGHKS and YYEKEE (reference sequence). The CDR3 sequence is 13 residues long. The CDR3 DNA sequence: TGTGCCAGCAGCTTCATAGGGGACTATGGCTACACCTTC. As protein: CASSFIGDYGYTF.

This clonotype was observed at least ten times. The chain combines TRBV5-6 with TRBJ2-6; D gene unclear. Trimming removed 2 bases at V and 1 base at J, with 10 bases between. The CDR3 length is 16 residues. Germline V lookup: CDR1 SGHDT, CDR2 YYEEEE. DNA of the CDR3: TGTGCCAGCAGCTTCTTAGGTTTATCTGGGGCCAACGTCCTGACTTTC. Its translation: CASSFLGLSGANVLTF.